The TCR beta chain under discussion was sequenced for a study of blood T cells in healthy people across ages. Using a J-beta primer mix together with a sample-barcoded 5' primer, a second PCR was run for 7 to 11 cycles. TCRdb re-derived calls from the 5' RACE reads in MiXCR, one entry per CDR3 protein. The table records 1.5 million or so distinct CDR3 sequences, around 42% of them present only once. This clonotype was found a few times. Trimming took 0 bases from V and 4 from J, leaving 10 bases between them. CDR3 size: 14 residues. Germline V gene data show CDR1 as MNHEY and CDR2 as SVGAGI. The rearrangement links TRBV6-5 to TRBJ2-7, with D uncertain. Material: blood. The sequence came from a woman between 18 and 30 years old in good health. The DNA of the CDR3 is TGTGCCAGCAGTTACTCGCTCACCCTTTACGAGCAGTACTTC. It yields the protein CASSYSLTLYEQYF.